This TCR beta chain was sequenced during a study of T cell responses to AZD1222 COVID-19 vaccine. Germline CDR1 is MNHEY and CDR2 is SMNVEV (reference sequence). This CDR3 region has 14 residues. Trimming left V 6 bases short and J 7 bases short, with 15 bases between. About this clone itself: Its antigen is not known.

Findings and caveats of the study: At study baseline, merely six AZD1222 recipients were seropositive.

Clones were sequenced by immunoSEQ multiplex PCR, and TCRdb holds only the in-frame ones, with some missing. This sample has 110,000 to 150,000 clones; more than 70% occur once, and the top ten carry over 3%. The source of this sequence is an adult who received the AZD1222 COVID-19 vaccine. V and J are TRBV27 and TRBJ1-4, with a possible D match to TRBD1 (6 bases). This specimen consisted of peripheral blood, obtained 28 days after the second AZD1222 dose. CDR3 sequence (DNA): TGTGCCAGCAGCTCAGGGGCCCTGGGTGAAAAACTGTTTTTT. Encoded protein: CASSSGALGEKLFF.